The 17 T cell receptor beta chains below all came from one sample that was sequenced in a study of T cells after yellow fever vaccination. TCRdb re-called the 5' RACE reads through MiXCR, storing one row per CDR3 protein. The table has about 240,000 distinct CDR3 sequences, roughly 3.5% seen once; the top ten hold under 20%. The sequencing used PBMCs, collected 15 days after the yellow fever booster vaccination. The origin of the receptors is a man aged 18 to 30 who received the YFV17D yellow fever vaccine.

This clonotype has a count of ten or more. The chain carries TRBV7-2 and TRBJ1-5, with D possibly TRBD1 on 6 matching bases. The CDR3 is 12 amino acids. Germline V CDR1 and CDR2: SGHTA, FQGNSA. V was trimmed by 1 base and J by 15 bases, leaving 13 bases between them. Written as DNA, the CDR3 is TGTGCCAGCAGCTTAGAGGGGGTCACCCTGCATTTT. Translation: CASSLEGVTLHF.

Ten or more counts support this clonotype. V gene TRBV5-4 combines with J gene TRBJ2-5; a weak D match, TRBD1 (7 bases). This CDR3 is 16 amino acids long. The ends were cut back, 6 bases at V and 2 bases at J, with 20 bases in the middle. From germline, CDR1 is SGHNT and CDR2 YYREEE (reference sequence). CDR3 DNA: TGTGCCAGCACGCGCCGAGGAGGGGGCGAGCAAGAGACCCAGTACTTC. This gives the protein CASTRRGGGEQETQYF.

On this clonotype: Just one base apart from a much larger clone, this may be a read error. In this CDR3 the conserved last residue, phenylalanine or tryptophan, is missing, so a read error is likely. The chain couples TRBV7-8 to TRBJ2-3; D remains unclear. From germline, CDR1 is SGHVS and CDR2 FQNEAQ. The CDR3 totals 13 residues. Trimming left V 0 bases short and J 4 bases short, with 5 bases between. The CDR3 region is CASSLAFPDTQYL. The DNA for the CDR3 is TGTGCCAGCAGCTTAGCTTTCCCAGATACGCAGTATTTG.

This clonotype was seen at least ten times. The genes are TRBV6-5 and TRBJ2-7, with 12 bases matching TRBD1. Per the germline V gene, CDR1 is MNHEY and CDR2 is SVGAGI. J was trimmed by 3 bases and V by 5 bases; bases with no gene match: 5. The CDR3 consists of 15 residues. This CDR3 is CASSRGTGGFYEQYF. DNA of the CDR3: TGTGCCAGCAGTCGAGGGACAGGGGGCTTCTACGAGCAGTACTTC.

This clonotype was recorded many times. The rearrangement links TRBV5-1 to TRBJ1-1; the match to TRBD1 covers 8 bases. V lost 3 bases to trimming and J lost 3 bases; unmatched junction nucleotides: 1. Germline V lookup: CDR1 SGHRS, CDR2 YFSETQ. The CDR3 totals 13 residues. The CDR3 reads CASSSTGDTEAFF. The CDR3 DNA reads TGCGCCAGCAGCTCGACAGGGGACACTGAAGCTTTCTTT.

The sample holds many counts of this clonotype. J is TRBJ1-1 and V is TRBV7-9; a possible D gene is TRBD1 (6 bases). The CDR3 extends over 12 amino acids. Germline loops: CDR1 SEHNR, CDR2 FQNEAQ (reference sequence). The ends were cut back, 3 bases at V and 8 bases at J, with 10 bases in the middle. The CDR3 sequence is CASSFVGQEAFF. The CDR3 coding sequence is TGTGCCAGCAGCTTCGTCGGACAGGAAGCTTTCTTT.

This clonotype occurred many times. The chain links TRBV20-1 to TRBJ1-5; no firm D call. V lost 4 bases, J lost 4 bases, and 5 bases lay in between. This CDR3 contains 11 residues. Germline-derived CDR1 and CDR2 are DFQATT and SNEGSKA (reference sequence). CDR3 bases: TGCAGTGCTATTGAGAATCAGCCCCAGCATTTT. Amino acid sequence: CSAIENQPQHF.

This clonotype appeared many times. The chain is built from TRBV7-3 and TRBJ2-3, with 7 positions matching TRBD1. V lost 4 bases, J lost 2 bases, and 9 bases stayed unmatched. This CDR3 spans 16 amino acids. Germline assignment: CDR1 SGHTA and CDR2 FQGTGA. DNA for the CDR3: TGTGCCAGCAGCTCCGGGACAGAATCCCTCACAGATACGCAGTATTTT. Translated: CASSSGTESLTDTQYF.

There are a few counts of this clonotype. The chain recombines TRBV5-1 with TRBJ2-2; D is unclear. V was trimmed by 5 bases and J by 6 bases, leaving 11 bases between them. The germline CDR1 and CDR2 sequences are SGHRS and YFSETQ. The CDR3 length is 13 residues. The CDR3 loop reads CASSPTPSGELFF. CDR3 DNA sequence: TGCGCCAGCAGTCCGACCCCGTCCGGGGAGCTGTTTTTT.

This clonotype was seen many times. V is TRBV12-3 or TRBV12-4 and J is TRBJ2-1; possibly TRBD2 for D (6 bases). Trimming took 5 bases from V and 4 from J, leaving 12 bases between them. The length of the CDR3 is 14 residues. CDR3 nucleotides: TGTGCCAGCAGTCCCCTGGACTATTACAATGAGCAGTTCTTC. It codes for CASSPLDYYNEQFF.

In its sample, this clonotype was seen many times. This chain joins TRBV15 and TRBJ2-5; TRBD1 matches at 7 bases. Trimming took 0 bases from V and 3 from J; bases not matched to a gene: 1. The length of the CDR3 is 14 residues. CDR1 and CDR2 (germline): LNHNV, YYDKDF (reference sequence). The CDR3 DNA sequence: TGTGCCACCAGCAGAGACAGGGGGAAAGAGACCCAGTACTTC. It translates to CATSRDRGKETQYF. Filled out from reference TRBV15 and TRBJ2-5, the complete variable domain reads DAMVIQNPRYQVTQFGKPVTLSCSQTLNHNVMYWYQQKSSQAPKLLFHYYDKDFNNEADTPDNFQSRRPNTSFCFLDIRSPGLGDTAMYLCATSRDRGKETQYFGPGTRLLVL.

This clonotype was counted at least ten times. The chain couples TRBV5-5 to TRBJ2-3, with 9 bases fitting TRBD1. This CDR3 has 15 residues. The junction had 7 bases not matched to a gene; V was cut back by 8 bases and J by 0 bases. Germline V gives CDR1 SGHKS, CDR2 YYEKEE (reference sequence). This CDR3 reads CASHRGQTSTDTQYF. CDR3 DNA sequence: TGTGCCAGTCACAGGGGGCAAACTAGCACAGATACGCAGTATTTT.

This clonotype has at least ten counts. The chain is built from TRBV12-3 or TRBV12-4 and TRBJ2-3, with TRBD1 matching 8 bases. The CDR3 loop spans 16 amino acids. Trimming at V came to 4 bases and at J to 4 bases, leaving 10 bases not matched to a gene. This CDR3 is CASSWGTSRGPDTQYF. In DNA, the CDR3 is TGTGCCAGCAGTTGGGGAACTAGCAGGGGGCCAGATACGCAGTATTTT.

This clonotype has ten or more counts. The chain recombines TRBV14 with TRBJ2-1; 7 bases map to TRBD2. Germline V CDR1 and CDR2: SGHDN, FVKESK. This CDR3 has 17 amino acids. With V trimmed by 4 bases and J by 2 bases, 11 bases remained unmatched. This CDR3 is CASSRDLLAATYNEQFF. The DNA for the CDR3 is TGTGCCAGCAGCCGAGACCTTCTAGCGGCCACCTACAATGAGCAGTTCTTC.

This clonotype was found many times. The chain is built from TRBV7-9 and TRBJ2-1, with unresolved D. The CDR3 spans 13 residues. Germline V gene data show CDR1 as SEHNR and CDR2 as FQNEAQ (reference sequence). V was pared by 7 bases and J by 4 bases, with 11 bases between. The CDR3 DNA sequence: TGTGCCAGCACCCCCGGGCCTTACAATGAGCAGTTCTTC. Amino acids: CASTPGPYNEQFF.

This clonotype was picked up many times. This sequence joins TRBV5-1 and TRBJ1-6; D not resolved. Germline CDR1 is SGHRS and CDR2 is YFSETQ. This CDR3 has 14 residues. Trimming took 2 bases from V and 7 from J, leaving 10 bases between them. The CDR3 coding sequence is TGCGCCAGCAGCTTCTCAGGCCCCAATTCACCCCTCCACTTT. It translates to CASSFSGPNSPLHF.

This clonotype has a count of ten or more. The chain combines TRBV7-9 with TRBJ1-1; D is possibly TRBD1 (5 bases). The germline V gene encodes CDR1 SEHNR and CDR2 FQNEAQ (reference sequence). V was pared by 4 bases and J by 1 base, with 16 bases between. The CDR3 has 16 amino acids. The CDR3 protein is CASSSGTSSTNTEAFF. The CDR3 nucleotides read TGTGCCAGCAGCTCAGGGACCAGTAGTACGAACACTGAAGCTTTCTTT.